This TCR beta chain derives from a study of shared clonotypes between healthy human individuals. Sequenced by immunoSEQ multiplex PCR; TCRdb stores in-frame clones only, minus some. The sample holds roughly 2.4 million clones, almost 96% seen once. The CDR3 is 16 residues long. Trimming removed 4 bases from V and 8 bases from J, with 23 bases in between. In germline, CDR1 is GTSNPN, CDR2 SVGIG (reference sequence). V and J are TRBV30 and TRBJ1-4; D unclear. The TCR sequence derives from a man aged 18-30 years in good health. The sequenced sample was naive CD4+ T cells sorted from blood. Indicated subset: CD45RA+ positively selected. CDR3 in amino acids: CAWTGREADSREKLFF. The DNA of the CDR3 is TGTGCCTGGACCGGGAGGGAGGCGGATTCGAGGGAAAAACTGTTTTTT.